The T cell receptor beta chain under discussion was sequenced for a study of breast tumors, draining lymph nodes, adjacent tissues. One entry per CDR3 protein, called by TCRdb with MiXCR from the multiplex PCR reads. The sample contains approximately 300,000 distinct CDR3 sequences, 30% to 35% of which appear only once. Axillary draining lymph nodes of breast cancer patients supplied the node samples. CDR1 and CDR2 from the germline V gene are LGHDT and YNNKEL (reference sequence). Trimming removed 1 base from V and 0 bases from J, with 12 bases in between. CDR3 size: 16 residues. Findings and limits, study-wide: Findings are consistent with lymph node origin and intratumoral expansion of most tumor T cells. Tumor T cell lymph node origin was a supported hypothesis, not proven. Compared with lymph nodes, tumors were less diverse; compared with nontumor tissue, more.

About this clonotype: The target antigen is unknown.

The chain combines TRBV3-1 with TRBJ1-2; unclear D gene. Sequencing was carried out using axillary lymph node tissue. The sequence was obtained from a female donor with breast cancer. Some clones in this sample may be carry-over from other donors' samples. In DNA form, the CDR3 reads TGTGCCAGCAGCCAAGTTTCTGGGAAATCTAACTATGGCTACACCTTC. Its protein product is CASSQVSGKSNYGYTF.